This TCR beta chain was recorded in a study of CD8+ T cells in alopecia areata (dated by TCRdb to 2017 to 2018). For the study in its entirety: High-throughput TCRbeta sequencing was used to examine T cell clonal expansion in alopecia areata in both the C3H/HeJ mouse model and human patients. Human TCRbeta sequencing covered scalp tissue and sorted CD4+ and CD8+ peripheral blood T cells from patchy and totalis/universalis alopecia areata patients and healthy controls. Clonality in the scalp was compared among normal scalp (n=4), patchy alopecia areata scalp (n=8), and alopecia totalis/universalis scalp (n=8). RNA was obtained with the PAXgene miRNA kit for fixed scalp, the miRNeasy kit for PBMCs, and the RNeasy kit for mouse skin. TCRbeta CDR3 regions were amplified by immunoSEQ multiplex PCR using 35 Vbeta forward and 13 Jbeta reverse primers. Study-wide findings and limitations: Compared with normal scalp, lesional scalp had higher clonality and more expanded CD8+ clones, particularly in alopecia totalis/universalis, a pattern that suggests antigenic drive. TCR sequences shared between patients were less clear than in mice, possibly partly because of HLA diversity in the patient population. Resident alphabeta T cells in normal human skin are also sequenced, complicating scalp TCR repertoire analysis, unlike mouse skin dominated by gammadelta T cells.

This clone occurred a few times. Its antigen specificity is not known. The sample holds no much larger clone one base away, and base qualities are not on file. CDR1 MNHNS and CDR2 SASEGT were looked up in the germline V gene. V is reduced by 7 bases and J by 0 bases, leaving a spacing of 13 bases between them. From cysteine to phenylalanine, the CDR3 is 15 amino acids long. The entry retains the CDR3 DNA only, 45 bases that are in frame from base 1. After PBMCs were isolated by density centrifugation and stained for CD3, CD4 and CD8, a FACSAria was used to sort CD4+ and CD8+ T cells. Scalp biopsies and blood samples were provided by unaffected controls. The library relied on the immunoSEQ multiplex PCR assay. To provide template for TCR sequencing, every sample had RNA extracted and reverse transcribed into cDNA. SuperScript III was used to make first-strand cDNA, primed with a 2:1 mix of oligo-dT and random hexamers. A synthetic immune receptor repertoire was used to gauge amplification bias, and whatever bias remained was removed computationally. The published analysis was carried out like this. After raw reads were preprocessed to remove errors, the CDR3 was defined following IMGT conventions as running from the conserved cysteine to phenylalanine. To get clonality, Shannon entropy was normalized by log2 of the number of productive unique TCRs and the result was subtracted from 1. CD4 or CD8 identity of scalp clones was inferred by cross-referencing scalp TCRbeta sequences with sorted blood CD4 and CD8 repertoires. The immuneACCESS repertoire file appears here via TCRdb, limited to in-frame rearrangements. These files lack a portion of the clones; in checked studies, under half of the deficit traces to unresolved V genes, and the cause of the others is not known. V and J calls and clone size are copied from that table; D and trimming were computed from the DNA. Recorded for this sample are about 150,000 clones; about 54% of them occurred a single time. The biggest ten clones account for approximately 4.3% of the sample.

The TCR originated in a human donor in good health. The V gene is TRBV6-1 and the J gene is TRBJ2-1; the D gene is not confidently resolved. Material: CD4+ T cells sorted from blood. DNA sequence: TGTGCCAGCAAAGGTGGCTCCCTCTCCTACAATGAGCAGTTCTTC. Translated, this is CASKGGSLSYNEQFF.